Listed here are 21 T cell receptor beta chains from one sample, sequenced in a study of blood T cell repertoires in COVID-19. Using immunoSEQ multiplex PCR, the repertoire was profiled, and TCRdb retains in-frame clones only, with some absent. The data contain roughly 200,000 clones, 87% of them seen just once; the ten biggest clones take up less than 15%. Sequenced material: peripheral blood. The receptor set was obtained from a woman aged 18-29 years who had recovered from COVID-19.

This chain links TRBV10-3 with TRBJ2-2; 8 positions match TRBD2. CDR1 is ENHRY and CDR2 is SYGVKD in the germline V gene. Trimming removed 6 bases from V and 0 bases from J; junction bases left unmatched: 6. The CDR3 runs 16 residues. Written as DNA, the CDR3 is TGTGCCATCAGGCCACAGGGACTAGCGAACACCGGGGAGCTGTTTTTT. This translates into CAIRPQGLANTGELFF.

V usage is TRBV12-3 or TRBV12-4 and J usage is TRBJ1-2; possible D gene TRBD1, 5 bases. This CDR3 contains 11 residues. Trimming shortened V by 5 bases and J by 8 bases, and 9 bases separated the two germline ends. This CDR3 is CASSRGEGYTF. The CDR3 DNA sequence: TGTGCCAGCAGTAGGGGCGAGGGCTACACCTTC.

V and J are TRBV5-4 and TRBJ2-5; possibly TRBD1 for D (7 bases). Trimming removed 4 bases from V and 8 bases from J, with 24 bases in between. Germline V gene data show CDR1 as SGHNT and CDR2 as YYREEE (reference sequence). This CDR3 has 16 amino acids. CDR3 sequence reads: CASSPQGGLRIETQYF. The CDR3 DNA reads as TGTGCCAGCAGCCCTCAGGGGGGTCTCCGTATAGAAACCCAGTACTTC.

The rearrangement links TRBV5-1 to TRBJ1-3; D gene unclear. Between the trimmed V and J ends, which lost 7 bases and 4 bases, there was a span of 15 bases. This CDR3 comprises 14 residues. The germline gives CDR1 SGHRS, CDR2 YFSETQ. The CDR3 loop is CASAAGFGGNTIYF. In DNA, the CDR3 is TGCGCCAGCGCAGCGGGTTTCGGGGGAAACACCATATATTTT.

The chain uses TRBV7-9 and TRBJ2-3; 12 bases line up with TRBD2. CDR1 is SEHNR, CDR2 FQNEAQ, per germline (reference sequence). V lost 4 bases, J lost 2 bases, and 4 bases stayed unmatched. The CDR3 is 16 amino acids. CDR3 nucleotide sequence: TGTGCCAGCAGCTGGGCTAGCGGGAGGGTCACAGATACGCAGTATTTT. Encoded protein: CASSWASGRVTDTQYF.

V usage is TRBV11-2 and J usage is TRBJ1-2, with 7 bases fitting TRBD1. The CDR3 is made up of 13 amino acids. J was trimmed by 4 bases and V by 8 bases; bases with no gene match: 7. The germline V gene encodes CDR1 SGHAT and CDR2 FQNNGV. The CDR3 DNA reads TGTGCCAGCTATACCCGGGACAGCTATGGCTACACCTTC. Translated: CASYTRDSYGYTF.

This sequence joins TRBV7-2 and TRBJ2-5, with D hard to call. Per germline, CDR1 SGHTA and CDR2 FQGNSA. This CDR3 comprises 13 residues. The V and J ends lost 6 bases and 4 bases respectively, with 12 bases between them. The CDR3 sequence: CASRQDMRETQYF. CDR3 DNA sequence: TGTGCCAGCAGGCAAGATATGAGAGAGACCCAGTACTTC.

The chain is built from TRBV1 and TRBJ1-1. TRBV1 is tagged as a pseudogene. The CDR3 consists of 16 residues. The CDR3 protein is CTSSHTRRSRNTEAFF. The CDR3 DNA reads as TGCACCAGCAGCCATACCAGACGTAGCAGGAACACTGAAGCTTTCTTT.

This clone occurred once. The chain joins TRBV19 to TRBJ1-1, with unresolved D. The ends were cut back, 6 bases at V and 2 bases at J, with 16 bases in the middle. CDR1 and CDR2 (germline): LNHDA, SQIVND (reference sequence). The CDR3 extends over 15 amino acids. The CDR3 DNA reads TGTGCCAGTAGACGGAGCGGGGAAGCTAACACTGAAGCTTTCTTT. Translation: CASRRSGEANTEAFF.

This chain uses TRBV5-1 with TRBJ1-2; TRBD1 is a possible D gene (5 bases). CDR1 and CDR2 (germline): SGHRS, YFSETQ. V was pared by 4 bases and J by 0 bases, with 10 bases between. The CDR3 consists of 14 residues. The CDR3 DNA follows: TGCGCCAGCAGCCCGACAGCCTCTAACTATGGCTACACCTTC. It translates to CASSPTASNYGYTF.

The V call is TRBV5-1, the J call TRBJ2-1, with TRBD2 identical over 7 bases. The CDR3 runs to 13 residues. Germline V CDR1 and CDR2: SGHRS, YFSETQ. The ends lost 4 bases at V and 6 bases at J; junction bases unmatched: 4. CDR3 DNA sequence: TGCGCCAGCAGCAGAAGGGAGGGCAATGAGCAGTTCTTC. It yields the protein CASSRREGNEQFF.

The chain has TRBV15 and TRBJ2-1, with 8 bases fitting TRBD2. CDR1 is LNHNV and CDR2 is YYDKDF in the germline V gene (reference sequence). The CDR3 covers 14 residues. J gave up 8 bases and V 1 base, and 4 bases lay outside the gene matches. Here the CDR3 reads CATSRVQAGDEQFF. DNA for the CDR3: TGTGCCACCAGCAGAGTCCAAGCGGGAGATGAGCAGTTCTTC.

The CDR3 loop is CASSLVAPSGEQFF. The CDR3 region has the DNA TGTGCCAGCAGCTTGGTTGCTCCCAGTGGTGAGCAGTTCTTC. The rearrangement uses TRBV5-4 and TRBJ2-1; D is ambiguous. Germline-derived CDR1 and CDR2 are SGHNT and YYREEE (reference sequence). There are 14 residues in the CDR3. Trimming left V 0 bases short and J 9 bases short, with 13 bases between.

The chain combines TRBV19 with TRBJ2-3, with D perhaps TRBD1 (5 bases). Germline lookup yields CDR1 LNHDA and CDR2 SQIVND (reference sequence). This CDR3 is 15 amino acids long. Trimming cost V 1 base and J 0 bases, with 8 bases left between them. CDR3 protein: CASSIGGGSTDTQYF. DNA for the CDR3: TGTGCCAGTAGTATAGGGGGCGGAAGCACAGATACGCAGTATTTT.

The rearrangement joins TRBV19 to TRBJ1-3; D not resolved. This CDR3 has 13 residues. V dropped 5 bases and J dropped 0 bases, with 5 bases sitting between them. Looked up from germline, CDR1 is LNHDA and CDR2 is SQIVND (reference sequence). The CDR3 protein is CASSSSSGNTIYF. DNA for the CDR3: TGTGCCAGTAGTTCTAGCTCTGGAAACACCATATATTTT. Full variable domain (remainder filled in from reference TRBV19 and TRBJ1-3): DGGITQSPKYLFRKEGQNVTLSCEQNLNHDAMYWYRQDPGQGLRLIYYSQIVNDFQKGDIAEGYSVSREKKESFPLTVTSAQKNPTAFYLCASSSSSGNTIYFGEGSWLTVV.

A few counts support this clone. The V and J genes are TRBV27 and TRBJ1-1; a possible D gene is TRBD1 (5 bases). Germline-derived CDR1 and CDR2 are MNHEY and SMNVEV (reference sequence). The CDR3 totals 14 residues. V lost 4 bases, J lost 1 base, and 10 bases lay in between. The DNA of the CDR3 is TGTGCCAGCAGTTCACAGGTGGGGAACACTGAAGCTTTCTTT. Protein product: CASSSQVGNTEAFF.

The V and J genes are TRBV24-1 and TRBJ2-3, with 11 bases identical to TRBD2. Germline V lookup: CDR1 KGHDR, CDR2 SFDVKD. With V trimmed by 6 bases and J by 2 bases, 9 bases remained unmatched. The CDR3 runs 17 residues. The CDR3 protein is CATSSTSGSTSTDTQYF. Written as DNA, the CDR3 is TGTGCCACCAGTAGCACTAGCGGGAGTACTTCCACAGATACGCAGTATTTT.

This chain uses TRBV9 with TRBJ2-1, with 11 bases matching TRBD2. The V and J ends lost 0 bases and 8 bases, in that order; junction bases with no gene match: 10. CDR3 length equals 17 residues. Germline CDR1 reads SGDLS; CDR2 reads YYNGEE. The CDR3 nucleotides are TGTGCCAGCAGCGTAGATATTCTAGCGGGAGGCGGGGATGAGCAGTTCTTC. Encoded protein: CASSVDILAGGGDEQFF.

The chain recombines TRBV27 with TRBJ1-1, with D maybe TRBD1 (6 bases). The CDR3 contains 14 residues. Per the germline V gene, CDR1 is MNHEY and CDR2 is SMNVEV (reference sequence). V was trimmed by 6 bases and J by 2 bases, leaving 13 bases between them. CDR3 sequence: CASSIETGNTEAFF. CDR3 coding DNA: TGTGCCAGCAGCATCGAGACAGGAAACACTGAAGCTTTCTTT.

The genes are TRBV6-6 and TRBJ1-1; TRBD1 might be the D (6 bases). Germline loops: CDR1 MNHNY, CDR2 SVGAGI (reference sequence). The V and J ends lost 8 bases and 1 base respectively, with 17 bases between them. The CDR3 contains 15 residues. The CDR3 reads CASGKTGMGNTEAFF. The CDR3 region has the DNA TGTGCCAGCGGAAAGACAGGTATGGGGAACACTGAAGCTTTCTTT.

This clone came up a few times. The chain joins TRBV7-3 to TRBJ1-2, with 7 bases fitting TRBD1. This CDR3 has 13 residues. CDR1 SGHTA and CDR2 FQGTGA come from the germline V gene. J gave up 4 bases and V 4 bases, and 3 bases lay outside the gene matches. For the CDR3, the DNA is TGTGCCAGCAGCTCCAGGGGGGCCTATGGCTACACCTTC. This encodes CASSSRGAYGYTF.